Shown below are 24 T cell receptor beta chains from a single sample sequenced in a study of T cells in localized non-small cell lung cancer. This table comes from immunoSEQ multiplex PCR, and its TCRdb copy is limited to in-frame clones, with some not included. The sample consists of about 17,000 clones, around 80% of them appearing once. The sample consisted of peripheral blood, taken before any cancer treatment. The receptors derive from a male donor older than 55 with stage III lung adenocarcinoma.

The V gene is TRBV2, the J gene TRBJ2-7; 7 bases match TRBD1. Germline-derived CDR1 and CDR2 are SNHLY and FYNNEI. Germline trimming cut 5 bases from V and 4 bases from J; bases unmatched to any gene: 8. The length of the CDR3 is 14 residues. CDR3 in amino acids: CASSFTTGTYEQYF. The DNA of the CDR3 is TGTGCCAGCAGTTTCACGACAGGGACGTACGAGCAGTACTTC.

This clone has just a few counts. This chain connects TRBV30 to TRBJ1-5, with D hard to call. CDR3 length: 13 residues. CDR1 and CDR2 from the germline V gene are GTSNPN and SVGIG (reference sequence). V was clipped by 0 bases and J by 0 bases, with 3 bases between them. The CDR3 DNA sequence: TGTGCCTGGAGTGTACGTAGCAATCAGCCCCAGCATTTT. Protein: CAWSVRSNQPQHF.

The rearrangement uses TRBV5-1 and TRBJ1-3; D gene uncertain. Trimming removed 0 bases at V and 0 bases at J, with 13 bases between. The CDR3 length is 17 residues. Germline CDR1 and CDR2: SGHRS and YFSETQ. The CDR3 coding sequence is TGCGCCAGCAGCTTGGGTCTGGGCGCGACCTCTGGAAACACCATATATTTT. Encoded protein: CASSLGLGATSGNTIYF.

This sequence joins TRBV2 and TRBJ1-6; perhaps TRBD1 as D (5 bases). The CDR3 is made up of 15 amino acids. The V gene's germline CDR1 is SNHLY and CDR2 FYNNEI. Trimming shortened V by 3 bases and J by 6 bases, and 12 bases separated the two germline ends. The CDR3 bases are TGTGCCAGCAGTGACCTGTCGGGACCTAATTCACCCCTCCACTTT. Protein: CASSDLSGPNSPLHF.

The chain couples TRBV5-6 to TRBJ1-2; maybe TRBD1 (6 bases). Trimming pared 4 bases from V and 6 bases from J, leaving 13 bases between. Germline V gene data show CDR1 as SGHDT and CDR2 as YYEEEE. This CDR3 region has 13 residues. CDR3 nucleotides: TGTGCCAGCAGCCGGGGGGGCTCGGATGGCTACACCTTC. This encodes CASSRGGSDGYTF.

This sequence joins TRBV19 and TRBJ1-2; D not resolved. This CDR3 spans 16 amino acids. Trimming stripped 5 bases from V and 5 bases from J, with 21 bases between. In germline, CDR1 is LNHDA, CDR2 SQIVND (reference sequence). The CDR3 here is CASSPRTSLSVYGYTF. Written as DNA, the CDR3 is TGTGCCAGTAGTCCGAGGACTTCGCTTTCAGTTTATGGCTACACCTTC.

The chain is built from TRBV2 and TRBJ2-1; D not certain. Between the trimmed V and J ends, which lost 1 base and 9 bases, there was a span of 22 bases. This CDR3 spans 17 amino acids. Germline CDR1 and CDR2: SNHLY and FYNNEI. DNA for the CDR3: TGTGCCAGCAGTGAAGGGAGATCTAGTTTCGGCCTCGGTGAGCAGTTCTTC. As protein: CASSEGRSSFGLGEQFF.

V is TRBV11-2 and J is TRBJ2-7, with TRBD1 matching 7 bases. The CDR3 is 14 amino acids. The J segment lost 6 bases and the V segment lost 5 bases, leaving 10 bases of the junction unmatched. Looked up from germline, CDR1 is SGHAT and CDR2 is FQNNGV. The CDR3 sequence: CASSLGSTGIEQYF. CDR3 in DNA: TGTGCCAGCAGCCTCGGCTCGACAGGGATCGAGCAGTACTTC. The full variable domain, its missing parts supplied by reference TRBV11-2 and TRBJ2-7, is EAGVAQSPRYKIIEKRQSVAFWCNPISGHATLYWYQQILGQGPKLLIQFQNNGVVDDSQLPKDRFSAERLKGVDSTLKIQPAKLEDSAVYLCASSLGSTGIEQYFGPGTRLTVT.

The chain has TRBV2 and TRBJ1-2, with TRBD1 identical over 11 bases. Germline lookup yields CDR1 SNHLY and CDR2 FYNNEI. The CDR3 contains 15 residues. The V and J ends lost 5 bases and 4 bases, in that order; junction bases with no gene match: 6. The CDR3 here is CASSFSGTGGYGYTF. DNA of the CDR3: TGTGCCAGCAGTTTCTCCGGGACAGGGGGCTATGGCTACACCTTC. Combining the CDR3 with reference TRBV2 and TRBJ1-2 gives the whole variable domain EPEVTQTPSHQVTQMGQEVILRCVPISNHLYFYWYRQILGQKVEFLVSFYNNEISEKSEIFDDQFSVERPDGSNFTLKIRSTKLEDSAMYFCASSFSGTGGYGYTFGSGTRLTVV.

V gene TRBV19 combines with J gene TRBJ2-2; no reliable D call. This CDR3 is 15 amino acids long. Looked up from germline, CDR1 is LNHDA and CDR2 is SQIVND (reference sequence). The V end was cut by 0 bases, the J end by 6 bases, with 11 bases between. CDR3 sequence (DNA): TGTGCCAGTAGTATAGAGCTGGGAAGGGCCGGGGAGCTGTTTTTT. It translates to CASSIELGRAGELFF.

The genes are TRBV12-5 and TRBJ1-5, with TRBD1 matching 7 bases. The germline CDR1 and CDR2 sequences are LGHNT and FRNRAP. The V gene end was trimmed by 0 bases and the J gene end by 7 bases; junction bases not matched to a gene: 6. The CDR3 length is 15 residues. CDR3 sequence: CASGLVQGLRQPQHF. In nucleotides, the CDR3 is TGTGCTAGTGGTTTGGTACAGGGGTTGAGGCAGCCCCAGCATTTT.

This clone has a single count. The chain has TRBV25-1 and TRBJ2-1; D assignment may be TRBD1 or TRBD2 (5 bases each). The V and J ends lost 1 base and 2 bases respectively, with 9 bases between them. Germline values: CDR1 MGHDK, CDR2 SYGVNS. The CDR3 totals 15 residues. The CDR3 DNA follows: TGTGCCAGCAGTGAATTGGGGGACCCCTACAATGAGCAGTTCTTC. It is translated as CASSELGDPYNEQFF.

The V call is TRBV30, the J call TRBJ2-3; 8 bases agree with TRBD1. Per the germline V gene, CDR1 is GTSNPN and CDR2 is SVGIG (reference sequence). V lost 2 bases to trimming and J lost 4 bases; unmatched junction nucleotides: 8. The CDR3 consists of 15 residues. The CDR3 here is CAWSLLDRAADTQYF. Written as DNA, the CDR3 is TGTGCCTGGAGTTTGCTGGACAGGGCCGCAGATACGCAGTATTTT. The full variable domain, its missing parts supplied by reference TRBV30 and TRBJ2-3, is SQTIHQWPATLVQPVGSPLSLECTVEGTSNPNLYWYRQAAGRGLQLLFYSVGIGQISSEVPQNLSASRPQDRQFILSSKKLLLSDSGFYLCAWSLLDRAADTQYFGPGTRLTVL.

This chain links TRBV7-6 with TRBJ1-1; 7 positions match TRBD1. Germline V gives CDR1 SGHVS, CDR2 FNYEAQ. The CDR3 has 14 residues. Trimming took 5 bases from V and 0 from J; bases not matched to a gene: 3. CDR3 nucleotide sequence: TGTGCCAGCAGCCAGACAGGGCTGAACACTGAAGCTTTCTTT. It encodes CASSQTGLNTEAFF.

The chain links TRBV30 to TRBJ2-5; D call uncertain. The CDR3 extends over 11 amino acids. Germline-derived CDR1 and CDR2 are GTSNPN and SVGIG (reference sequence). V lost 0 bases and J lost 5, with 4 bases in between. The CDR3 region is CAWSVSETQYF. The CDR3 nucleotides are TGTGCCTGGAGTGTAAGCGAGACCCAGTACTTC.

The rearrangement uses TRBV13 and TRBJ1-3; D gene ambiguous. Germline V lookup: CDR1 PRHDT, CDR2 FYEKMQ (reference sequence). Deletions cut 5 bases from V and 0 bases from J, with 8 bases between. The CDR3 is 14 amino acids. CDR3: CASSLVYSGNTIYF. The CDR3 DNA reads as TGTGCCAGCAGCCTCGTCTACTCTGGAAACACCATATATTTT.

The gene calls are TRBV9 and TRBJ2-2; 8 bases map to TRBD2. The CDR3 covers 16 residues. CDR1 SGDLS and CDR2 YYNGEE come from the germline V gene. J gave up 0 bases and V 0 bases, and 1 base lay outside the gene matches. CDR3 DNA sequence: TGTGCCAGCAGCGTAGCGGGGGGGGCGAACACCGGGGAGCTGTTTTTT. Its translation is CASSVAGGANTGELFF.

The V gene is TRBV7-6, the J gene TRBJ1-5, with D perhaps TRBD1 (6 bases). CDR1 and CDR2 from the germline V gene are SGHVS and FNYEAQ. V lost 0 bases and J lost 9, with 15 bases in between. The length of the CDR3 is 15 residues. CDR3 region: CASSLATGPDGPQHF. The DNA for the CDR3 is TGTGCCAGCAGCTTAGCTACAGGGCCGGATGGGCCCCAGCATTTT. The full variable domain, its missing parts supplied by reference TRBV7-6 and TRBJ1-5, is GAGVSQSPRYKVTKRGQDVALRCDPISGHVSLYWYRQALGQGPEFLTYFNYEAQQDKSGLPNDRFSAERPEGSISTLTIQRTEQRDSAMYRCASSLATGPDGPQHFGDGTRLSIL.

The J gene is TRBJ2-3, the V gene TRBV10-3; 11 nucleotides line up with TRBD1. J lost 4 bases, V lost 2 bases, and 5 bases had no gene match. The CDR3 runs 16 residues. Germline-derived CDR1 and CDR2 are ENHRY and SYGVKD. Here the CDR3 DNA reads TGTGCCATCAGTGAGCCGGGACAGGGGGTCTCAGATACGCAGTATTTT. As protein: CAISEPGQGVSDTQYF.

The J gene is TRBJ1-2, the V gene TRBV6-6; D is possibly TRBD1 (5 bases). The CDR3 is 16 amino acids. Germline CDR1 and CDR2: MNHNY and SVGAGI (reference sequence). Trimming removed 0 bases from V and 7 bases from J, with 18 bases in between. DNA for the CDR3: TGTGCCAGCAGTTACTCGAAGGGGACTCAGGATGGTGGCTACACCTTC. Protein sequence: CASSYSKGTQDGGYTF.

The rearrangement joins TRBV2 to TRBJ2-2; 14 bases are a match to TRBD2. From germline, CDR1 is SNHLY and CDR2 FYNNEI. The CDR3 consists of 17 residues. V gave up 1 base and J gave up 7 bases; unmatched junction bases: 5. The CDR3 here is CASSEDRLAGGIGELFF. The CDR3 region has the DNA TGTGCCAGCAGTGAAGATCGACTAGCGGGGGGGATCGGGGAGCTGTTTTTT.

This clone showed up just a few times. The chain has TRBV18 and TRBJ2-2; D is ambiguous. In germline, CDR1 is KGHSH, CDR2 LQKENI. V gave up 2 bases and J gave up 6 bases, with 7 bases separating them. The CDR3 contains 13 residues. In DNA, the CDR3 is TGTGCCAGCTCACCAGAAGGGTCCGGGGAGCTGTTTTTT. Translated, it gives CASSPEGSGELFF.

The chain carries TRBV19 and TRBJ2-6; D is unresolved. Germline assignment: CDR1 LNHDA and CDR2 SQIVND (reference sequence). Between the trimmed V and J ends, which lost 6 bases and 0 bases, there was a span of 21 bases. This CDR3 is built from 19 residues. The CDR3 sequence: CASRQIGGYKSSGANVLTF. CDR3 DNA: TGTGCCAGTAGGCAAATAGGTGGTTATAAGAGCTCTGGGGCCAACGTCCTGACTTTC.

The J gene is TRBJ2-5, the V gene TRBV11-3, with a weak D call TRBD1 (6 bases). The V end was cut by 1 base, the J end by 2 bases, with 11 bases between. The CDR3 contains 15 residues. Germline CDR1 reads SGHNT; CDR2 reads YENEEA. CDR3 residues: CASSLGLGAQETQYF. The DNA of the CDR3 is TGTGCCAGCAGCTTAGGTTTGGGGGCTCAAGAGACCCAGTACTTC.